The rows below give T cell receptor beta chains drawn from one sample of a study of control samples from healthy donors and cancer patients. Repertoires were generated with immunoSEQ multiplex PCR, while TCRdb's copy carries only in-frame clones and drops some. Of some 13,000 clones in the sample, about four fifths were seen once. The sample was formalin-fixed, paraffin-embedded tissue. Receptors originate from a male donor with melanoma. The CDR3 runs from the conserved cysteine through the conserved F or W. D genes are given only for firm matches. Not every row has a clone size; where given, it reads once, few, many or a size class.

clone size: -; D gene: -; V gene: TRBV6-1; J gene: TRBJ2-5; CDR3 DNA: TGTGCCAGCAGTGAAGCAAGGCAGACTGAGACCCAGTACTTC; CDR3 protein: CASSEARQTETQYF
clone size: few; D gene: -; V gene: TRBV7-9; J gene: TRBJ1-4; CDR3 DNA: TGTGCCAGCAGCCATAAGGTAGAGGCGAATGAAAAACTGTTTTTT; CDR3 protein: CASSHKVEANEKLFF
clone size: -; D gene: TRBD1; V gene: TRBV30; J gene: TRBJ1-6; CDR3 DNA: TGTGCCTGGAAAGGACAGGGGGCTCGGCGCCTCCACTTT; CDR3 protein: CAWKGQGARRLHF
clone size: -; D gene: TRBD1; V gene: TRBV9; J gene: TRBJ1-3; CDR3 DNA: TGTGCCAGCAGCCTCAGCCCGGGACAGGGACAGTCTGGAAACACCATATATTTT; CDR3 protein: CASSLSPGQGQSGNTIYF
clone size: -; D gene: -; V gene: TRBV24-1; J gene: TRBJ1-5; CDR3 DNA: TGTGCCACCAGTGATTTGCATAGCAATCAGCCCCAGCATTTT; CDR3 protein: CATSDLHSNQPQHF
clone size: -; D gene: TRBD1; V gene: TRBV9; J gene: TRBJ1-6; CDR3 DNA: TGTGCCAGCAGCGTAGAAGGGACAGGCTATAATTCACCCCTCCACTTT; CDR3 protein: CASSVEGTGYNSPLHF
clone size: -; D gene: TRBD2; V gene: TRBV19; J gene: TRBJ2-3; CDR3 DNA: TGTGCCAGTAGTATAAGGCGGGGGTCCCGCACAGATACGCAGTATTTT; CDR3 protein: CASSIRRGSRTDTQYF
clone size: -; D gene: -; V gene: TRBV7-2; J gene: TRBJ2-7; CDR3 DNA: TGTGCCAGCAGCCTTTCGGCGAACACTATCTCCTACGAGCAGTACTTC; CDR3 protein: CASSLSANTISYEQYF
clone size: once; D gene: -; V gene: TRBV6-6; J gene: TRBJ2-7; CDR3 DNA: TGTGCCGGCTCCCAGGGAGGTGTATCTTGGGAGCAGTACTTC; CDR3 protein: CAGSQGGVSWEQYF
clone size: -; D gene: -; V gene: TRBV4-3; J gene: TRBJ1-4; CDR3 DNA: TGCGCCAGCAGCCAAGGAGGAACGACTAATGAAAAACTGTTTTTT; CDR3 protein: CASSQGGTTNEKLFF
clone size: -; D gene: TRBD1; V gene: TRBV2; J gene: TRBJ1-1; CDR3 DNA: TGTGCCAGCAGTGAACTACAGGGGGGCACTGAAGCTTTCTTT; CDR3 protein: CASSELQGGTEAFF
clone size: -; D gene: -; V gene: TRBV28; J gene: TRBJ2-1; CDR3 DNA: TGTGCCAGCAGTAACAGGGTGCGGGAGCAGTTCTTC; CDR3 protein: CASSNRVREQFF
clone size: -; D gene: TRBD2; V gene: TRBV6-1; J gene: TRBJ2-7; CDR3 DNA: TGTGCCAGCAGTGAAGCCCAGCTAGCGGGGATCGCCTACGAGCAGTACTTC; CDR3 protein: CASSEAQLAGIAYEQYF
clone size: -; D gene: -; V gene: TRBV3-1/TRBV3-2; J gene: TRBJ1-2; CDR3 DNA: TGTGCCAGCAGCCAAGTGTATCCCCCGACAGTCTACTATGGCTACACCTTC; CDR3 protein: CASSQVYPPTVYYGYTF
clone size: -; D gene: -; V gene: TRBV7-6; J gene: TRBJ1-3; CDR3 DNA: TGTGCCAGCAGCTTAAGAGATGGAAACACCATATATTTT; CDR3 protein: CASSLRDGNTIYF
clone size: -; D gene: TRBD1; V gene: TRBV10-2; J gene: TRBJ2-7; CDR3 DNA: TGCGCCAGCAGTCTACCGGGACAGGGGGCTTACGAGCAGTACTTC; CDR3 protein: CASSLPGQGAYEQYF
clone size: once; D gene: -; V gene: TRBV7-9; J gene: TRBJ1-5; CDR3 DNA: TGTGCCAGCAGCTTATCTGGACACATGAATCAGCCCCAGCATTTT; CDR3 protein: CASSLSGHMNQPQHF
clone size: -; D gene: TRBD1; V gene: TRBV7-2; J gene: TRBJ1-5; CDR3 DNA: TGTGCCAGCAGCTTTGGACAGGGTAATCAGCCCCAGCATTTT; CDR3 protein: CASSFGQGNQPQHF
clone size: -; D gene: -; V gene: TRBV14; J gene: TRBJ2-5; CDR3 DNA: TGTGCCAGCAGCCAAATCGGAGAAGAGACCCAGTACTTC; CDR3 protein: CASSQIGEETQYF
clone size: -; D gene: -; V gene: TRBV4-3; J gene: TRBJ2-3; CDR3 DNA: TGCGCCAGCAGCCAAGATACGTCGGGTGATAGCCGAGGTACGCAGTATTTT; CDR3 protein: CASSQDTSGDSRGTQYF
clone size: -; D gene: -; V gene: TRBV18; J gene: TRBJ2-1; CDR3 DNA: TGTGCCAGCTCCCTCAGGGGTCCGCACCTAGAGCAGTTCTTC; CDR3 protein: CASSLRGPHLEQFF
clone size: few; D gene: TRBD1; V gene: TRBV11-3; J gene: TRBJ1-5; CDR3 DNA: TGTGCCAGCAGCCCCCGACAGGGGCCTTATCAGCCCCAGCATTTT; CDR3 protein: CASSPRQGPYQPQHF
clone size: -; D gene: TRBD1; V gene: TRBV23-1; J gene: TRBJ1-4; CDR3 DNA: TGCGCCAGCAGTCAATTCCCTCGCAGGGGGGATAATGAAAAACTGTTTTTT; CDR3 protein: CASSQFPRRGDNEKLFF
clone size: -; D gene: -; V gene: TRBV5-1; J gene: TRBJ2-1; CDR3 DNA: TGCGCCAGCAGATTGTTGGAAGGATCCAATGAGCAGTTCTTC; CDR3 protein: CASRLLEGSNEQFF
clone size: -; D gene: TRBD1; V gene: TRBV29-1; J gene: TRBJ1-1; CDR3 DNA: TGCAGCGTGGGAGGGGGCATGAACACTGAAGCTTTCTTT; CDR3 protein: CSVGGGMNTEAFF
clone size: -; D gene: -; V gene: TRBV18; J gene: TRBJ1-2; CDR3 DNA: TGTGCCAGCTCTACCGACCTCAGTAGTTATGGCTACACCTTC; CDR3 protein: CASSTDLSSYGYTF
clone size: medium-sized; D gene: -; V gene: TRBV30; J gene: TRBJ1-2; CDR3 DNA: TGTGCCTGCGGGACGGCGATCTATGGCTACACCTTC; CDR3 protein: CACGTAIYGYTF